Below, one TCR beta chain is given with its context. Antigen specificity is unknown. Scientists ran DNA taken from cultured CD4+ T cells through the Oncomine TCR Beta short-read assay for sequencing. Genomic DNA was taken out of cultured CD4+ T cells by extraction. In TCRdb, the PCR reads were re-called with MiXCR into one record per CDR3 protein. Here the sample spans more than 15,000 distinct CDR3 sequences, about three fifths being singletons. This sample is part of a study of vaccination and CD4 T cells after COVID-19. Points from the study as a whole: Within the convalescent patients, spike mono-reactivity was found in 304 of 307 vaccine-specific clones.

This sample's treatment: roughly nine-day PBMC culture with coronavirus spike peptide pools or control peptides (ViraFEST assay). The authors cultured 2 million or so PBMCs per well with 8 to 10 IU/ml IL-2 and about 9.4 ug/ml peptide pools. Scientists separated out CD4+ T cells through negative selection following 10 days in culture. The CDR3 length is 16 residues. With 1 base clipped from V and 7 bases from J, the junction kept 7 bases outside the gene matches. Germline V lookup: CDR1 SGHNT, CDR2 YYREEE (reference sequence). The sequence came from a human donor who had recovered from COVID-19. The specimen sequenced was CD4+ T cells from blood, cultured in vitro. The rearrangement links TRBV5-4 to TRBJ2-3; TRBD2 aligns across 12 bases. The CDR3 DNA sequence: TGTGCCAGCAGCTTGCTGACTAGCGGGAGTTGGAATACGCAGTATTTT. Its translation is CASSLLTSGSWNTQYF. The full variable domain, rest sourced from reference TRBV5-4 and TRBJ2-3, is ETGVTQSPTHLIKTRGQQVTLRCSSQSGHNTVSWYQQALGQGPQFIFQYYREEENGRGNFPPRFSGLQFPNYSSELNVNALELDDSALYLCASSLLTSGSWNTQYFGPGTRLTVL.